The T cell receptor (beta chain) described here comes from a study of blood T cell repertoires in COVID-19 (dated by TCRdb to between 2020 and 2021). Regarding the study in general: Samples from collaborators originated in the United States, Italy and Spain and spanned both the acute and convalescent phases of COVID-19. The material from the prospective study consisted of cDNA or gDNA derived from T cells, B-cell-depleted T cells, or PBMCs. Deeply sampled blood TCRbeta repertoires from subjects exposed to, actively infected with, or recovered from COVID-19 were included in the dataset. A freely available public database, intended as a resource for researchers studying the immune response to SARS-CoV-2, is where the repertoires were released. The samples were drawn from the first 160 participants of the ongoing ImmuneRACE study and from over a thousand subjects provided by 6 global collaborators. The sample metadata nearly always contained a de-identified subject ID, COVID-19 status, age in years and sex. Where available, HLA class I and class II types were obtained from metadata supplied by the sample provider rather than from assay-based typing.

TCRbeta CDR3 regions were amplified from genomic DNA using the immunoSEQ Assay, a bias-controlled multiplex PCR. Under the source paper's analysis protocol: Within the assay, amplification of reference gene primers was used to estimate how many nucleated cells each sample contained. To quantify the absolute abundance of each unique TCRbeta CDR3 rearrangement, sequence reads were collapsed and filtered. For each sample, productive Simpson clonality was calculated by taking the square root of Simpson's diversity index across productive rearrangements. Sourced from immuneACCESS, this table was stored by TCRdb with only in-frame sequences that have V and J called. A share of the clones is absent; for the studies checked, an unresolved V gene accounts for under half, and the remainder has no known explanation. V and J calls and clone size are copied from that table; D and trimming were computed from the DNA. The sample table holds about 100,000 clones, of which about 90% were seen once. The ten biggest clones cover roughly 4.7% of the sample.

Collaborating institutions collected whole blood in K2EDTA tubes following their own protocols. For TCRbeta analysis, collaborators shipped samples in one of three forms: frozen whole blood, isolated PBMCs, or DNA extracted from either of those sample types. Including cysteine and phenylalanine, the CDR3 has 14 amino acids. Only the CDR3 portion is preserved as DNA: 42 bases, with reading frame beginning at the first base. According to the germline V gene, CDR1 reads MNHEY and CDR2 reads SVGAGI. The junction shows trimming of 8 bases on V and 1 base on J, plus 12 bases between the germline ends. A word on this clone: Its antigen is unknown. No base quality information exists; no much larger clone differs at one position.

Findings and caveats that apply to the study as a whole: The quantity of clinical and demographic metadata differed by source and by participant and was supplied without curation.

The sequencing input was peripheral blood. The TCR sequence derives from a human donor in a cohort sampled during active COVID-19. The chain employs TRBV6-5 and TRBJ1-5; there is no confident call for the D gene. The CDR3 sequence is CASDKLPSNQPQHF. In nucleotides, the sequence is TGTGCCAGCGACAAGCTCCCCAGCAATCAGCCCCAGCATTTT.